The next 9 T cell receptor beta chains were all read from a single sample in a study of shared clonotypes between healthy human individuals. This table comes from immunoSEQ multiplex PCR, and its TCRdb copy is limited to in-frame clones, with some not included. The table shows nearly 2 million clones, with just under 95% occurring only once. Selected positively for CCR7 and CD45RO-negative, naive CD8 cells excluded terminally differentiated effector memory CD45RA+ cells. Sequences were obtained from naive CD8+ T cells sorted from blood. The receptors here all came from a man aged 18 to 30 in good health.

This clone appeared once. The gene calls are TRBV7-9 and TRBJ2-6; 9 nucleotides align to TRBD1. The germline V gene encodes CDR1 SEHNR and CDR2 FQNEAQ (reference sequence). V shed 5 bases, J shed 2 bases, and the junction held 13 bases outside the gene matches. The CDR3 sequence is 19 residues long. The CDR3 is CASSPGVRDRETGANVLTF. CDR3 sequence (DNA): TGTGCCAGCAGCCCGGGGGTCCGGGACAGGGAAACTGGGGCCAACGTCCTGACTTTC.

V and J are TRBV6-1 and TRBJ2-5, with a weak D call TRBD2 (6 bases). The CDR3 spans 15 residues. Germline lookup yields CDR1 MNHNS and CDR2 SASEGT. Trimming removed 8 bases at V and 4 bases at J, with 20 bases between. This CDR3 reads CASAGRLGSGETQYF. CDR3 nucleotide sequence: TGTGCCAGCGCCGGAAGACTAGGCAGCGGAGAGACCCAGTACTTC.

This chain uses TRBV13 with TRBJ2-5; D not certain. The CDR3 runs to 13 residues. CDR1 and CDR2 (germline): PRHDT, FYEKMQ (reference sequence). V lost 5 bases, J lost 2 bases, and 9 bases lay in between. The CDR3 reads CASSVGSQETQYF. The CDR3 DNA is TGTGCCAGCAGCGTCGGCAGTCAAGAGACCCAGTACTTC.

The chain carries TRBV27 and TRBJ1-2, with D perhaps matching TRBD1 (6 bases). Trimming stripped 1 base from V and 2 bases from J, with 11 bases between. Looked up from germline, CDR1 is MNHEY and CDR2 is SMNVEV (reference sequence). This CDR3 contains 15 residues. The CDR3 loop reads CASSLFGRGNYGYTF. Written as DNA, the CDR3 is TGTGCCAGCAGTTTATTCGGCAGGGGAAACTATGGCTACACCTTC.

The rearrangement uses TRBV5-8 and TRBJ1-2; TRBD1 matches at 7 bases. With V trimmed by 0 bases and J by 4 bases, 3 bases remained unmatched. The CDR3 is 14 amino acids. Germline-derived CDR1 and CDR2 are SGHTS and YDEGEE. CDR3 amino acids: CASSLEGGTYGYTF. CDR3 nucleotides: TGTGCCAGCAGCTTGGAAGGGGGCACCTATGGCTACACCTTC.

The J gene is TRBJ2-7, the V gene TRBV2; D is unclear. The CDR3 is 15 residues long. Trimming took off 3 bases at V and 0 bases at J, with 12 bases between the two ends. Germline V gene sequence: CDR1 SNHLY, CDR2 FYNNEI. The DNA for the CDR3 is TGTGCCAGCAGTGACGGACCGTCGGTCTCCTACGAGCAGTACTTC. It is translated as CASSDGPSVSYEQYF. The variable domain in full, with the rest retrieved from reference TRBV2 and TRBJ2-7, is EPEVTQTPSHQVTQMGQEVILRCVPISNHLYFYWYRQILGQKVEFLVSFYNNEISEKSEIFDDQFSVERPDGSNFTLKIRSTKLEDSAMYFCASSDGPSVSYEQYFGPGTRLTVT.

Regarding this clone: Other DNA sequences in the sample encode the same CDR3. The CDR3 DNA follows: TGTGCCTGGAGTTCTGGCTCTGGGGCCAACGTCCTGACTTTC. It encodes CAWSSGSGANVLTF. The rearrangement joins TRBV30 to TRBJ2-6; no clear D. The CDR3 extends over 14 amino acids. Trimming stripped 2 bases from V and 0 bases from J, with 5 bases between. Per the germline V gene, CDR1 is GTSNPN and CDR2 is SVGIG (reference sequence).

The chain combines TRBV4-1 with TRBJ2-7; D tentatively fits TRBD1 or TRBD2 (5 bases each). The CDR3 length is 16 residues. In germline, CDR1 is MGHRA, CDR2 YSYEKL. V lost 3 bases and J 4 bases, leaving 19 bases between the germline ends. This CDR3 is CASSQAGTLRPYEQYF. The CDR3 DNA is TGCGCCAGCAGCCAGGCCGGGACCTTGCGGCCTTACGAGCAGTACTTC.

V and J are TRBV14 and TRBJ2-6; D perhaps matches TRBD1 (5 bases). The CDR3 has 15 amino acids. Germline V gene lookup returns CDR1 SGHDN and CDR2 FVKESK. Trimming stripped 2 bases from V and 8 bases from J, with 13 bases between. CDR3 loop: CASSQYAGNTNVLTF. Written as DNA, the CDR3 is TGTGCCAGCAGCCAATACGCAGGGAATACCAACGTCCTGACTTTC.